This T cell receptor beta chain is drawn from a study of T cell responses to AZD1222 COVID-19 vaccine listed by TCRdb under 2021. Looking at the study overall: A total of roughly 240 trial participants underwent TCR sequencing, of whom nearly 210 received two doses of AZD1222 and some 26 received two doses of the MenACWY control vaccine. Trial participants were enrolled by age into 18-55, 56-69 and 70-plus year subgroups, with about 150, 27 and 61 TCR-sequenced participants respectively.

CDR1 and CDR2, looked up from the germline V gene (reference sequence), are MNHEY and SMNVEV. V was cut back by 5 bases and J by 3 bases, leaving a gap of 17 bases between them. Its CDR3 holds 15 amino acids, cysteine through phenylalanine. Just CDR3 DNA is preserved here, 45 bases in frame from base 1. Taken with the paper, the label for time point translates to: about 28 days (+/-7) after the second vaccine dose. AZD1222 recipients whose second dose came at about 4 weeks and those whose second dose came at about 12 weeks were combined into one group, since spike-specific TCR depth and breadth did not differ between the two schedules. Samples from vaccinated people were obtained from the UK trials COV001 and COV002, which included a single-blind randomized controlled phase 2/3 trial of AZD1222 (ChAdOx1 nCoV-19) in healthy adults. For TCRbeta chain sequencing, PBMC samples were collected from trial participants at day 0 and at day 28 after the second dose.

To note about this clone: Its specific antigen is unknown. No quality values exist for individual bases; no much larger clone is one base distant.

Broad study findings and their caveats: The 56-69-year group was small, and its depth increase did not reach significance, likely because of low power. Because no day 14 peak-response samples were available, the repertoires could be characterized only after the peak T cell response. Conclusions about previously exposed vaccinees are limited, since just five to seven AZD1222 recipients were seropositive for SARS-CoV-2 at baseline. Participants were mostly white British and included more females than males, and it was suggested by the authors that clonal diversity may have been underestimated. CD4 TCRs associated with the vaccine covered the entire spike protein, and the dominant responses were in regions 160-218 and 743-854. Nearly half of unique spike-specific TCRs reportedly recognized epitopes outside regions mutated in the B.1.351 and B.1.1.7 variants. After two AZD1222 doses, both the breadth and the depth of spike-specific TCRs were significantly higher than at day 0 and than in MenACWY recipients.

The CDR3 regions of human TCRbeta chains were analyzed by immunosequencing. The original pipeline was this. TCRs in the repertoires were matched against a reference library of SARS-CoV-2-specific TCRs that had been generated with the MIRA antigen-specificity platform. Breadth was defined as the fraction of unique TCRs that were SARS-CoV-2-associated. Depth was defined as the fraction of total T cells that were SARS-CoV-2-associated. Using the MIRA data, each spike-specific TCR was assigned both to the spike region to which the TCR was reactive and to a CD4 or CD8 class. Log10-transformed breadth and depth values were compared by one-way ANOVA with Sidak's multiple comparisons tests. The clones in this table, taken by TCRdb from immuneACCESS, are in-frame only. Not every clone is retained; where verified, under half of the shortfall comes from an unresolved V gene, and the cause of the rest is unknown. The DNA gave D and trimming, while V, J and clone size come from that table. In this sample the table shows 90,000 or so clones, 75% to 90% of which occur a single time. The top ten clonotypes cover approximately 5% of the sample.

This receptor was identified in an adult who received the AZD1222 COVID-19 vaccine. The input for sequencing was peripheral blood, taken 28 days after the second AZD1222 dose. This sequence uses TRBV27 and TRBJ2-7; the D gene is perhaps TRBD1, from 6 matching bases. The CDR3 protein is CASSHTTGWGYEQYF. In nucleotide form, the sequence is TGTGCCAGCAGTCATACGACAGGCTGGGGCTACGAGCAGTACTTC.